This T cell receptor (beta chain) is drawn from a study of CXCR3-negative and CXCR3-positive naive CD8 T cells. The CDR3 totals 18 residues. CDR1 is SNHLY and CDR2 is FYNNEI in the germline V gene. The authors made the TRB cDNA libraries by 5' RACE using UMI labels. No DNA is given; TCRdb re-called the 5' RACE reads and lists each CDR3 protein once. The table lists some 150,000 distinct CDR3 sequences, with around 0.41% in the top ten. Whole-study results and caveats: CXCR3-positive naive cells had more hydrophobic TRB CDR3s than CXCR3-negative naive cells. Comparison of naive subsets found surface CD5 to be comparable, and TCR strength was inferred on the basis of TRB CDR3 properties.

Regarding this clonotype: The antigen remains undetermined.

The TCR sequence derives from a human donor in good health. Some clones in this sample may be carry-over from other donors' samples. Specimen: naive CXCR3+ CD8+ T cells from blood. Indicated subset: CD45RO-CCR7+CD27+CD95- naive CD8+ T cells expressing CXCR3 (TNR3+). The chain recombines TRBV2 with TRBJ2-2; with no DNA, the TCRdb D assignment of TRBD1 cannot be verified. The CDR3: CASSEALRGTGRTGELFF.